What follows are 28 T cell receptor beta chains derived from one specimen sequenced in a study of response to subunit inactivated influenza vaccine. MiXCR, run by TCRdb on the RT-PCR reads, gives a single entry per CDR3 protein. The repertoire holds almost 250,000 distinct CDR3 sequences, 12% seen once, with roughly 7.7% in the top ten. Source: non-naive T cells sorted from PBMCs, taken 14 days before vaccination. The receptors originated from a man over 45 who received an inactivated influenza vaccine.

V and J are TRBV7-8 and TRBJ1-1; 7 bases agree with TRBD1. This CDR3 spans 15 amino acids. The germline gives CDR1 SGHVS, CDR2 FQNEAQ. V shed 3 bases, J shed 1 base, and the junction held 5 bases outside the gene matches. CDR3 in amino acids: CASSLDRLPNTEAFF. Here the CDR3 DNA reads TGTGCCAGCAGCTTGGACAGGCTCCCGAACACTGAAGCTTTCTTT.

This clonotype has more than one count but fewer than ten. The chain is built from TRBV30 and TRBJ2-1; D may be TRBD1 or TRBD2 (6 bases each). Trimming left V 4 bases short and J 2 bases short, with 12 bases between. The CDR3 contains 14 residues. CDR1 is GTSNPN, CDR2 SVGIG, per germline (reference sequence). The CDR3 sequence: CAWNHGGPYNEQFF. CDR3 coding DNA: TGTGCCTGGAACCATGGGGGGCCCTACAATGAGCAGTTCTTC.

This clonotype was observed many times. This chain joins TRBV18 and TRBJ1-5, with a tentative D call TRBD1 (5 bases). This CDR3 comprises 15 residues. V lost 1 base and J 4 bases, leaving 11 bases between the germline ends. Germline CDR1 reads KGHSH; CDR2 reads LQKENI. In DNA, the CDR3 is TGTGCCAGCTCACCACGGGGGACCCCGAATCAGCCCCAGCATTTT. This codes for CASSPRGTPNQPQHF. The full variable domain, completed using reference TRBV18 and TRBJ1-5, is NAGVMQNPRHLVRRRGQEARLRCSPMKGHSHVYWYRQLPEEGLKFMVYLQKENIIDESGMPKERFSAEFPKEGPSILRIQQVVRGDSAAYFCASSPRGTPNQPQHFGDGTRLSIL.

This clonotype was detected ten times or more. This sequence joins TRBV24-1 and TRBJ1-5; possibly TRBD1 for D (5 bases). CDR3 length equals 12 residues. With 7 bases removed from V and 6 bases from J, the gap between germline ends came to 9 bases. Germline V CDR1 and CDR2: KGHDR, SFDVKD. This CDR3 is CATSAGTQPQHF. CDR3 nucleotides: TGTGCCACCAGCGCAGGGACTCAGCCCCAGCATTTT.

This clonotype showed up many times. The J gene is TRBJ2-1, the V gene TRBV24-1; perhaps TRBD1 as D (5 bases). The CDR3 covers 14 residues. Between the trimmed V and J ends, which lost 5 bases and 2 bases, there was a span of 9 bases. Germline-derived CDR1 and CDR2 are KGHDR and SFDVKD. DNA of the CDR3: TGTGCCACCAGTGGGGCAGGGACCTACAATGAGCAGTTCTTC. This translates into CATSGAGTYNEQFF.

This clonotype has ten or more counts. CDR3 nucleotides: TGCGCCAGCAGCCACATCTACAGGGCGCGCAATTCACCCCTCCACTTT. Encoded protein: CASSHIYRARNSPLHF. This chain connects TRBV4-1 to TRBJ1-6; possible D gene TRBD1, 6 bases. Germline lookup yields CDR1 MGHRA and CDR2 YSYEKL. Trimming stripped 3 bases from V and 7 bases from J, with 16 bases between. CDR3 length: 16 residues.

The gene calls are TRBV3-1 and TRBJ2-1; no clear D gene. Germline values: CDR1 LGHDT, CDR2 YNNKEL (reference sequence). V was trimmed by 4 bases and J by 1 base, leaving 11 bases between them. The CDR3 consists of 15 residues. CDR3 sequence (DNA): TGTGCCAGCAGCCTCCTACCCCGGTCCTACAATGAGCAGTTCTTC. It encodes CASSLLPRSYNEQFF.

V and J are TRBV18 and TRBJ1-1; no clear D. CDR1 and CDR2 from the germline V gene are KGHSH and LQKENI. The CDR3 consists of 12 residues. V lost 4 bases and J lost 8, with 11 bases in between. The CDR3 region is CASSLKTPEAFF. The CDR3 region has the DNA TGTGCCAGCTCACTGAAAACCCCGGAAGCTTTCTTT. The variable domain in full, with the rest retrieved from reference TRBV18 and TRBJ1-1, is NAGVMQNPRHLVRRRGQEARLRCSPMKGHSHVYWYRQLPEEGLKFMVYLQKENIIDESGMPKERFSAEFPKEGPSILRIQQVVRGDSAAYFCASSLKTPEAFFGQGTRLTVV.

The CDR3 here is CASSRGTEEPNTEAFF. The CDR3 nucleotides read TGTGCCAGCAGCAGAGGGACAGAAGAACCGAACACTGAAGCTTTCTTT. The chain combines TRBV21-1 with TRBJ1-1; TRBD1, as called in the table, went unchecked against the DNA. TRBV21-1 is annotated as a pseudogene. This CDR3 comprises 16 residues.

This clonotype was observed at least ten times. A junction boundary mismatches the germline segment, possibly from a read error. The V call is TRBV4-2, the J call TRBJ1-1; a possible D gene is TRBD1 (5 bases). Germline CDR1 LGHNA, CDR2 YNFKEQ. CDR3 size: 15 residues. The CDR3 here is CASSRGGTMNAEAFF. In DNA form, the CDR3 reads TGTGCCAGCAGCCGGGGGGGGACCATGAACGCTGAAGCTTTCTTT.

This clonotype showed up just a few times. The genes are TRBV7-2 and TRBJ2-7, with TRBD2 matching 8 bases. From germline, CDR1 is SGHTA and CDR2 FQGNSA. J lost 6 bases, V lost 1 base, and 11 bases had no gene match. The CDR3 contains 16 residues. In nucleotides, the CDR3 is TGTGCCAGCAGCTTAGTTGGTGGGACTAGTCTTCCCGAGCAGTACTTC. As protein: CASSLVGGTSLPEQYF.

The rearrangement links TRBV4-1 to TRBJ1-2; D is perhaps TRBD1 (5 bases). V was cut by 3 bases and J by 3 bases, with 17 bases left in between. CDR3 length: 16 amino acids. Germline V lookup: CDR1 MGHRA, CDR2 YSYEKL. The CDR3 spells CASSQTREVYDYGYTF. CDR3 nucleotides: TGCGCCAGCAGCCAGACCAGGGAAGTTTATGACTATGGCTACACCTTC.

This clonotype was counted many times. The chain combines TRBV29-1 with TRBJ2-1, with D unclear. Trimming removed 2 bases from V and 0 bases from J, with 11 bases in between. In germline, CDR1 is SQVTM, CDR2 ANQGSEA. The CDR3 sequence is 15 residues long. The CDR3 sequence is CSVEFSSSSYNEQFF. DNA for the CDR3: TGCAGCGTTGAATTTTCTTCAAGCTCCTACAATGAGCAGTTCTTC.

This clonotype was seen a handful of times. The chain couples TRBV24-1 to TRBJ2-3; 7 bases fit TRBD1. The CDR3 length is 16 residues. Germline V gene data show CDR1 as KGHDR and CDR2 as SFDVKD. J lost 1 base, V lost 2 bases, and 5 bases had no gene match. CDR3 bases: TGTGCCACCAGTGATTCCGTTGGACAGGGCACAGATACGCAGTATTTT. It encodes CATSDSVGQGTDTQYF.

The chain combines TRBV7-2 with TRBJ2-1, with D possibly called TRBD1 or TRBD2 (7 bases each). The CDR3 length is 15 residues. Trimming shortened V by 6 bases and J by 7 bases, and 19 bases separated the two germline ends. Germline loops: CDR1 SGHTA, CDR2 FQGNSA. CDR3 residues: CASRSGTARLNEQFF. The CDR3 DNA reads as TGTGCCAGCAGGAGCGGGACAGCACGCCTTAATGAGCAGTTCTTC.

This clonotype was detected only a few times. The chain recombines TRBV27 with TRBJ2-1; the match to TRBD2 covers 14 bases. Trimming took 5 bases from V and 7 from J; bases not matched to a gene: 4. Germline lookup yields CDR1 MNHEY and CDR2 SMNVEV (reference sequence). The CDR3 extends over 15 amino acids. The CDR3, as DNA: TGTGCCAGCAGTCGGACTAGCGGGGGGCGTAATGAGCAGTTCTTC. Its translation: CASSRTSGGRNEQFF.

Details on this clonotype: No conserved phenylalanine or tryptophan is present at the end of the CDR3, so a read error is the likely explanation. The CDR3 region is CASSQGAGGSYEQYL. The CDR3 DNA follows: TGCGCCAGCAGCCAAGGGGCAGGGGGCTCCTACGAGCAGTACTTA. V and J are TRBV4-3 and TRBJ2-7; 7 bases line up with TRBD1. Losses at the gene ends were 1 base for V and 0 bases for J; bases not matched to a gene: 3. Looked up from germline, CDR1 is LGHNA and CDR2 is YSLEER. This CDR3 comprises 15 residues.

The rearrangement uses TRBV3-1 and TRBJ2-1; 12 bases are shared with TRBD2. V gave up 10 bases and J gave up 7 bases; unmatched junction bases: 8. The CDR3 is 14 amino acids. CDR1 and CDR2 (germline): LGHDT, YNNKEL (reference sequence). CDR3 amino acids: CATSRLAGVNEQFF. DNA for the CDR3: TGTGCCACCTCCAGACTAGCGGGAGTGAATGAGCAGTTCTTC.

The chain is built from TRBV19 and TRBJ2-1; a weak D match, TRBD1 (5 bases). V was clipped by 5 bases and J by 2 bases, with 10 bases between them. This CDR3 is built from 14 residues. The germline V gene encodes CDR1 LNHDA and CDR2 SQIVND (reference sequence). CDR3 DNA sequence: TGTGCCAGTAGTCTGACAGCTACCTACAATGAGCAGTTCTTC. Protein: CASSLTATYNEQFF.

V gene TRBV12-3 or TRBV12-4 combines with J gene TRBJ2-1; 14 bases are shared with TRBD2. The CDR3 covers 14 residues. The trim removed 8 bases at V and 4 bases at J, leaving 1 base unmatched. CDR3 amino acids: CASGTSGGYNEQFF. Here the CDR3 DNA reads TGTGCCAGCGGGACTAGCGGGGGATACAATGAGCAGTTCTTC.

This clonotype was seen a few times. This chain connects TRBV4-3 to TRBJ2-3; no firm D call. Trimming left V 0 bases short and J 2 bases short, with 12 bases between. This CDR3 comprises 16 residues. CDR1 and CDR2 from the germline V gene are LGHNA and YSLEER. This CDR3 reads CASSQDRRVFTDTQYF. CDR3 sequence (DNA): TGCGCCAGCAGCCAAGATAGACGGGTTTTCACAGATACGCAGTATTTT.

This clonotype was observed a handful of times. V and J are TRBV7-2 and TRBJ1-5; no definite D call. The CDR3 consists of 14 residues. Per the germline V gene, CDR1 is SGHTA and CDR2 is FQGNSA. V was cut by 0 bases and J by 6 bases, with 9 bases left in between. The CDR3 sequence: CASSLAADSQPQHF. CDR3 nucleotides: TGTGCCAGCAGCTTAGCTGCAGATAGTCAGCCCCAGCATTTT.

This clonotype was detected ten times or more. The chain has TRBV28 and TRBJ2-3; 8 nucleotides match TRBD2. V gave up 6 bases and J gave up 1 base; unmatched junction bases: 6. This CDR3 is built from 15 residues. The germline V gene encodes CDR1 MDHEN and CDR2 SYDVKM. CDR3 sequence (DNA): TGTGCCAGCAGCGGGGGGGGAGTGGGCACAGATACGCAGTATTTT. This encodes CASSGGGVGTDTQYF.

The rearrangement links TRBV18 to TRBJ2-3, with D maybe TRBD1 (7 bases). Germline V gene data show CDR1 as KGHSH and CDR2 as LQKENI. Trimming removed 3 bases at V and 4 bases at J, with 11 bases between. This CDR3 is 14 amino acids long. Here the CDR3 reads CASSPTGRSDTQYF. CDR3 in DNA: TGTGCCAGCTCACCGACAGGGAGGTCAGATACGCAGTATTTT.

This clonotype was counted at least ten times. The chain recombines TRBV7-9 with TRBJ1-6, with TRBD1 identical over 7 bases. CDR1 is SEHNR and CDR2 is FQNEAQ in the germline V gene (reference sequence). Trimming cost V 6 bases and J 7 bases; bases outside gene matches: 12. This CDR3 has 16 amino acids. The CDR3 loop is CASSPGTDLWNSPLHF. Here the CDR3 DNA reads TGTGCCAGCAGTCCAGGGACAGACCTATGGAATTCACCCCTCCACTTT.

This clonotype occurred many times. The V and J genes are TRBV5-1 and TRBJ2-3, with 7 nucleotides matching TRBD1. This CDR3 comprises 16 residues. The germline gives CDR1 SGHRS, CDR2 YFSETQ. After removal of 0 bases from V and 2 bases from J, the junction contained 6 bases not matched to a gene. CDR3 sequence reads: CASSLETGAITDTQYF. The CDR3 DNA sequence: TGCGCCAGCAGCTTGGAAACAGGGGCCATCACAGATACGCAGTATTTT.

There are many counts of this clonotype. The J gene is TRBJ2-3, the V gene TRBV12-3 or TRBV12-4; 7 nucleotides agree with TRBD1. The CDR3 has 15 amino acids. The V segment lost 7 bases and the J segment 3 bases; nucleotides outside the gene matches: 10. The CDR3 loop reads CASNPQGLVTDTQYF. In nucleotides, the CDR3 is TGTGCCAGCAATCCACAGGGGTTAGTAACAGATACGCAGTATTTT.

This clonotype has at least ten counts. This sequence joins TRBV29-1 and TRBJ1-5; 8 positions agree with TRBD1. In germline, CDR1 is SQVTM, CDR2 ANQGSEA. The V segment lost 4 bases and the J segment 1 base; nucleotides outside the gene matches: 6. The CDR3 covers 15 residues. The CDR3 DNA follows: TGCAGCGTTGCCCTTGGGACAGGCAGCAATCAGCCCCAGCATTTT. Protein: CSVALGTGSNQPQHF.